The 30 T cell receptor beta chains reported below all come from one sample, sequenced in a study of beta chain features in type 1 diabetes. Expressed TCRB transcripts got sequenced, as all isolated RNA was reverse transcribed. Assay used: immunoSEQ multiplex PCR; TCRdb lists only in-frame clones, some missing. The sample lists some 200,000 clones; approximately 11% were seen once. Sequenced sample: central memory CD4+ T cells from blood. The receptors originated from a man aged 18 to 29 in good health.

This chain links TRBV7-3 with TRBJ2-1; 10 bases are a match to TRBD2. This CDR3 is 14 amino acids long. V gave up 2 bases and J gave up 5 bases; unmatched junction bases: 0. CDR1 SGHTA and CDR2 FQGTGA come from the germline V gene. Written as DNA, the CDR3 is TGTGCCAGCAGCTTACTAGCGGGAGACAATGAGCAGTTCTTC. This sequence encodes CASSLLAGDNEQFF.

This clone was observed a handful of times. This chain joins TRBV10-2 and TRBJ2-7; TRBD2 agrees at 15 bases. Germline CDR1 WSHSY, CDR2 SAAADI. The CDR3 contains 14 residues. The V and J ends lost 5 bases and 5 bases, in that order; junction bases with no gene match: 1. The CDR3 loop reads CASSRTSGRDEQYF. In nucleotides, the CDR3 is TGCGCCAGCAGTCGGACTAGCGGGAGGGACGAGCAGTACTTC.

The table lists this clone with a few counts. The chain joins TRBV4-3 to TRBJ2-6; weak D call: TRBD1 (5 bases). Germline V lookup: CDR1 LGHNA, CDR2 YSLEER. The CDR3 contains 19 residues. V shed 3 bases and J shed 0 bases, with 18 bases lying between them. The DNA of the CDR3 is TGCGCCAGCAGCCAGGATGGGGTGGTGACAGCCTCTGGGGCCAACGTCCTGACTTTC. It encodes CASSQDGVVTASGANVLTF.

V usage is TRBV19 and J usage is TRBJ1-2; 7 nucleotides agree with TRBD1. V lost 8 bases, J lost 5 bases, and 11 bases stayed unmatched. The CDR3 extends over 14 amino acids. Germline V gene sequence: CDR1 LNHDA, CDR2 SQIVND (reference sequence). The CDR3 region is CASSTPGQLYGYTF. The CDR3 bases are TGTGCCAGTTCAACCCCGGGACAGCTTTATGGCTACACCTTC.

This clone was counted ten times or more. The chain links TRBV11-2 to TRBJ2-1; 9 nucleotides match TRBD2. The V and J ends lost 5 bases and 1 base, in that order; junction bases with no gene match: 6. Looked up from germline, CDR1 is SGHAT and CDR2 is FQNNGV. This CDR3 is built from 16 residues. The CDR3 reads CASSTYSGSSYNEQFF. The DNA of the CDR3 is TGTGCCAGCAGCACCTATAGCGGGAGTTCCTACAATGAGCAGTTCTTC. The variable domain in full, with the rest retrieved from reference TRBV11-2 and TRBJ2-1, is EAGVAQSPRYKIIEKRQSVAFWCNPISGHATLYWYQQILGQGPKLLIQFQNNGVVDDSQLPKDRFSAERLKGVDSTLKIQPAKLEDSAVYLCASSTYSGSSYNEQFFGPGTRLTVL.

A note on this clone: At the DNA level, this CDR3 is encoded by other sequences in the same sample as well. The chain is built from TRBV29-1 and TRBJ2-1; TRBD1 agrees at 9 bases. Trimming took 6 bases from V and 2 from J; bases not matched to a gene: 5. CDR1 SQVTM and CDR2 ANQGSEA come from the germline V gene. The CDR3 is 14 residues long. CDR3 region: CSVRTGAPYNEQFF. Written as DNA, the CDR3 is TGCAGCGTCCGGACAGGGGCCCCCTACAATGAGCAGTTCTTC.

This clone was observed a few times. The chain employs TRBV30 and TRBJ2-1; D not certain. Looked up from germline, CDR1 is GTSNPN and CDR2 is SVGIG (reference sequence). Trimming stripped 4 bases from V and 10 bases from J, with 17 bases between. This CDR3 contains 13 residues. The CDR3 sequence is CAWTLPYPVEQFF. As DNA, the CDR3 is TGTGCCTGGACCCTACCCTACCCCGTAGAGCAGTTCTTC.

The chain employs TRBV5-6 and TRBJ1-1; the D is unclear. There are 13 residues in the CDR3. V was cut by 2 bases and J by 0 bases, with 5 bases left in between. CDR1 is SGHDT and CDR2 is YYEEEE in the germline V gene. The CDR3 loop reads CASSFGMNTEAFF. The CDR3, as DNA: TGTGCCAGCAGCTTTGGGATGAACACTGAAGCTTTCTTT.

This clone has a handful of counts. V gene TRBV5-4 combines with J gene TRBJ2-6; 9 bases are shared with TRBD1. CDR3 size: 19 residues. V shed 3 bases, J shed 0 bases, and the junction held 10 bases outside the gene matches. CDR1 and CDR2 (germline): SGHNT, YYREEE (reference sequence). CDR3 amino acids: CASSYRGQGLGSGANVLTF. CDR3 sequence (DNA): TGTGCCAGCAGCTACCGGGGACAGGGCCTAGGCTCTGGGGCCAACGTCCTGACTTTC.

Within the sample, this clone is medium-sized. The CDR3 loop is CASSWRGSTDTQYF. In nucleotides, the CDR3 is TGTGCCAGCAGTTGGCGGGGGAGCACAGATACGCAGTATTTT. The V and J genes are TRBV6-5 and TRBJ2-3; TRBD2 aligns across 7 bases. The CDR3 extends over 14 amino acids. Germline V CDR1 and CDR2: MNHEY, SVGAGI. With 4 bases clipped from V and 0 bases from J, the junction kept 1 base outside the gene matches.

The genes are TRBV2 and TRBJ1-5; D is uncertain. The germline gives CDR1 SNHLY, CDR2 FYNNEI. V dropped 0 bases and J dropped 9 bases, with 15 bases sitting between them. The CDR3 totals 15 residues. The CDR3 reads CASSEAGWGLGPQHF. CDR3 nucleotide sequence: TGTGCCAGCAGTGAAGCGGGTTGGGGTCTTGGGCCCCAGCATTTT. The full variable domain, its missing parts supplied by reference TRBV2 and TRBJ1-5, is EPEVTQTPSHQVTQMGQEVILRCVPISNHLYFYWYRQILGQKVEFLVSFYNNEISEKSEIFDDQFSVERPDGSNFTLKIRSTKLEDSAMYFCASSEAGWGLGPQHFGDGTRLSIL.

A few counts support this clone. The chain carries TRBV6-1 and TRBJ2-1, with 12 bases that match TRBD2. Germline CDR1 is MNHNS and CDR2 is SASEGT. The CDR3 is 15 amino acids. Trimming at V came to 6 bases and at J to 10 bases, leaving 10 bases not matched to a gene. CDR3: CASSALRLAGDEQFF. Here the CDR3 DNA reads TGTGCCAGCAGCGCTCTCCGACTAGCGGGAGACGAGCAGTTCTTC.

This clone occurred a few times. This chain uses TRBV7-9 with TRBJ2-6; D might be TRBD2 (5 bases). From germline, CDR1 is SEHNR and CDR2 FQNEAQ (reference sequence). V shed 4 bases and J shed 0 bases, with 10 bases lying between them. The CDR3 is 16 residues long. The CDR3 reads CASSSGRGSGANVLTF. CDR3 DNA: TGTGCCAGCAGCTCAGGACGGGGCTCTGGGGCCAACGTCCTGACTTTC.

This clone has at least ten counts. This CDR3 reads CASSLTPTRRETQYF. CDR3 in DNA: TGTGCCAGCAGTCTTACGCCAACTAGGCGGGAGACCCAGTACTTC. The chain has TRBV28 and TRBJ2-5, with D tentatively TRBD2 (5 bases). The CDR3 runs to 15 residues. Germline V lookup: CDR1 MDHEN, CDR2 SYDVKM. Trimming left V 5 bases short and J 5 bases short, with 18 bases between.

The V and J genes are TRBV9 and TRBJ1-1; 7 positions match TRBD1. Germline V gives CDR1 SGDLS, CDR2 YYNGEE. Germline trimming cut 0 bases from V and 4 bases from J; bases unmatched to any gene: 6. The CDR3 extends over 15 amino acids. Here the CDR3 reads CASSVAWAGGTEAFF. The CDR3 bases are TGTGCCAGCAGCGTAGCTTGGGCAGGGGGCACTGAAGCTTTCTTT.

The V call is TRBV7-9, the J call TRBJ2-5, with 7 bases that match TRBD1. The CDR3 totals 15 residues. Germline V gene sequence: CDR1 SEHNR, CDR2 FQNEAQ (reference sequence). Losses at the gene ends were 5 bases for V and 4 bases for J; bases not matched to a gene: 10. CDR3 nucleotide sequence: TGTGCCAGCAGCCCACAGGGACAGAGGATAGAGACCCAGTACTTC. Translation: CASSPQGQRIETQYF.

This clone was counted only a few times. The chain is built from TRBV9 and TRBJ2-1; 9 bases fit TRBD1. The CDR3 totals 15 residues. Trimming removed 3 bases from V and 1 base from J; junction bases left unmatched: 2. Germline CDR1 SGDLS, CDR2 YYNGEE. CDR3 sequence (DNA): TGTGCCAGCAGCGCCGGACAGGGGTCCTACAATGAGCAGTTCTTC. Translating gives CASSAGQGSYNEQFF. The full variable domain, rest sourced from reference TRBV9 and TRBJ2-1, is DSGVTQTPKHLITATGQRVTLRCSPRSGDLSVYWYQQSLDQGLQFLIQYYNGEERAKGNILERFSAQQFPDLHSELNLSSLELGDSALYFCASSAGQGSYNEQFFGPGTRLTVL.

This clone showed up just a few times. The chain combines TRBV11-2 with TRBJ2-7; 9 bases align to TRBD1. CDR1 SGHAT and CDR2 FQNNGV come from the germline V gene. This CDR3 has 16 residues. V gave up 3 bases and J gave up 3 bases; unmatched junction bases: 9. The CDR3 DNA reads as TGTGCCAGCAGCTTGGTTCCGGGACAGGGACTCTACGAGCAGTACTTC. Translated: CASSLVPGQGLYEQYF.

This clone was counted a few times. The gene calls are TRBV30 and TRBJ2-5, with D maybe TRBD2 (5 bases). Germline values: CDR1 GTSNPN, CDR2 SVGIG (reference sequence). V dropped 4 bases and J dropped 2 bases, with 8 bases sitting between them. The CDR3 spans 12 residues. Here the CDR3 DNA reads TGTGCCTGGAAACGAGGGCAAGAGACCCAGTACTTC. It codes for CAWKRGQETQYF.

This clone was seen more than once but under ten times. The chain has TRBV18 and TRBJ2-2, with 8 bases identical to TRBD1. CDR3 size: 16 residues. V lost 3 bases and J lost 2; bases outside the gene matches: 5. Germline CDR1 KGHSH, CDR2 LQKENI. The CDR3 DNA sequence: TGTGCCAGCTCACCGTCGGACAGGGTAAACACCGGGGAGCTGTTTTTT. This sequence encodes CASSPSDRVNTGELFF.

This chain connects TRBV6-6 to TRBJ2-7, with TRBD2 identical over 8 bases. CDR3 size: 13 residues. From germline, CDR1 is MNHNY and CDR2 SVGAGI (reference sequence). V dropped 7 bases and J dropped 0; count of bases not matched to a gene: 2. CDR3 residues: CASTTSDSYEQYF. CDR3 bases: TGTGCCAGCACGACTAGCGACTCCTACGAGCAGTACTTC.

This clone occurred a few times. The chain joins TRBV2 to TRBJ2-3; TRBD2 matches at 7 bases. Looked up from germline, CDR1 is SNHLY and CDR2 is FYNNEI. Trimming took 8 bases from V and 2 from J; bases not matched to a gene: 7. CDR3 length equals 14 residues. The CDR3: CASGRDYYTDTQYF. The CDR3 nucleotides read TGTGCCAGCGGCCGGGACTATTACACAGATACGCAGTATTTT.

The rearrangement links TRBV13 to TRBJ2-7, with 12 positions matching TRBD2. Germline V gives CDR1 PRHDT, CDR2 FYEKMQ (reference sequence). The junction had 10 bases not matched to a gene; V was cut back by 6 bases and J by 7 bases. The CDR3 sequence is 15 residues long. In nucleotides, the CDR3 is TGTGCCAGCAGTACCAGACTAGCGGGGGCGTTGGAGCAGTACTTC. Amino acid sequence: CASSTRLAGALEQYF.

V usage is TRBV29-1 and J usage is TRBJ1-5; TRBD1 matches 10 bases. CDR1 and CDR2 (germline): SQVTM, ANQGSEA. The CDR3 totals 13 residues. V trimming: 4 bases; J trimming: 6 bases; junction bases outside the gene matches: 3. CDR3 nucleotides: TGCAGCGTTGCCCGGGACAGGGGTCAGCCCCAGCATTTT. Translated, it gives CSVARDRGQPQHF.

V usage is TRBV9 and J usage is TRBJ2-1; possibly TRBD1 for D (6 bases). V lost 1 base and J lost 6, with 23 bases in between. The CDR3 is 18 residues long. CDR1 and CDR2 (germline): SGDLS, YYNGEE. The CDR3 sequence: CASSVSGQRDIQSNEQFF. The CDR3, as DNA: TGTGCCAGCAGCGTATCCGGGCAAAGGGACATACAGAGCAATGAGCAGTTCTTC.

Notes on this clone: Different DNA sequences within this sample yield the same CDR3. The V gene is TRBV11-2, the J gene TRBJ2-2; D unclear. V lost 0 bases and J lost 8, with 4 bases in between. CDR3 length: 12 amino acids. The V gene's germline CDR1 is SGHAT and CDR2 FQNNGV. CDR3 nucleotides: TGTGCCAGCAGCTTAGACCGGGGGGAGCTGTTTTTT. This translates into CASSLDRGELFF. Full variable domain (remainder filled in from reference TRBV11-2 and TRBJ2-2): EAGVAQSPRYKIIEKRQSVAFWCNPISGHATLYWYQQILGQGPKLLIQFQNNGVVDDSQLPKDRFSAERLKGVDSTLKIQPAKLEDSAVYLCASSLDRGELFFGEGSRLTVL.

This clone has a count of ten or more. This chain links TRBV2 with TRBJ1-2; 7 bases agree with TRBD1. Germline-derived CDR1 and CDR2 are SNHLY and FYNNEI. The junction had 0 bases not matched to a gene; V was cut back by 4 bases and J by 4 bases. The CDR3 spans 12 residues. CDR3 nucleotide sequence: TGTGCCAGCAGTGGACAGGGCTATGGCTACACCTTC. Translated, it gives CASSGQGYGYTF.

This clone was observed a few times. The rearrangement joins TRBV7-2 to TRBJ2-5; D call uncertain. CDR1 is SGHTA and CDR2 is FQGNSA in the germline V gene. CDR3 size: 14 residues. Trimming pared 5 bases from V and 5 bases from J, leaving 15 bases between. For the CDR3, the DNA is TGTGCCAGCAGCCAAAGCGTTGACGGGGAGACCCAGTACTTC. It specifies CASSQSVDGETQYF.

The CDR3 protein is CSVLGTSTSTEAFF. CDR3 DNA: TGCAGCGTACTAGGGACTTCAACCTCCACTGAAGCTTTCTTT. The chain employs TRBV29-1 and TRBJ1-1; perhaps TRBD1 as D (5 bases). The CDR3 covers 14 residues. V lost 6 bases to trimming and J lost 4 bases, with 18 bases between them. Germline lookup yields CDR1 SQVTM and CDR2 ANQGSEA. Together with reference TRBV29-1 and TRBJ1-1, the CDR3 gives the full variable domain: SAVISQKPSRDICQRGTSLTIQCQVDSQVTMMFWYRQQPGQSLTLIATANQGSEATYESGFVIDKFPISRPNLTFSTLTVSNMSPEDSSIYLCSVLGTSTSTEAFFGQGTRLTVV.

V and J are TRBV30 and TRBJ1-1, with D uncertain. The ends were cut back, 3 bases at V and 0 bases at J, with 14 bases in the middle. This CDR3 comprises 15 residues. Germline CDR1 GTSNPN, CDR2 SVGIG (reference sequence). The CDR3 here is CAWRGLGGVNTEAFF. CDR3 in DNA: TGTGCCTGGAGAGGGTTGGGCGGGGTGAACACTGAAGCTTTCTTT.